This T cell receptor (beta chain) was observed in a study of T cells in Graves' hyperthyroidism and ophthalmopathy. Study-level results: Most thyroid clonotypes expanded above 0.001 appeared in blood too.

Amplified regions were TCR beta CDR3 sequences from RNA transcripts. TCR CDR3 underwent first-round RT-PCR with the HTBI primer set. In TCRdb, the multiplex PCR reads were re-called with MiXCR into one record per CDR3 protein. The top ten clones hold roughly 7% of a sample with around 620,000 distinct CDR3 sequences, 11% to 15% of them seen once. The V and J ends lost 7 bases and 7 bases, in that order; junction bases with no gene match: 7. Germline CDR1 SNHLY, CDR2 FYNNEI. The CDR3 is 13 amino acids. In its sample, this clonotype was seen many times. The antigen is not known. A NOSPECS grade of at least 4, a Clinical Activity Score of at least 3 and duration under 3 months were recorded in ophthalmopathy patients.

The sample consisted of blood. The chain employs TRBV2 and TRBJ1-5; 7 bases agree with TRBD1. The sequence derives from a woman between 18 and 30 years old with Graves' ophthalmopathy. CDR3 sequence: CASTTGEDQPQHF. CDR3 coding DNA: TGTGCCAGCACCACAGGGGAGGACCAGCCCCAGCATTTT.